A selection of T cell receptor beta chains follows, all from one sample in a study of OX40 agonist ivuxolimab in advanced cancers. Repertoires were generated with immunoSEQ multiplex PCR, while TCRdb's copy carries only in-frame clones and drops some. The table has tens of thousands of clones, about 90% seen once. This specimen was CD4+ or CD8+ T cells sorted from blood, taken in a trial of the OX40 agonist ivuxolimab. These receptors were collected from an adult with an advanced solid tumor such as melanoma, head and neck, liver or kidney cancer. Both conserved end residues are part of each CDR3. The D gene is left open where the match is weak. The size entry is marked missing in some rows and otherwise reads once, few, many or a size class.

j_call	v_call	d_call	clone_size	cdr3_nt	cdr3_aa
TRBJ1-5	TRBV15	-	-	TGTGCCACCAGCCCTCCAGGGAGGAATCAGCCCCAGCATTTT	CATSPPGRNQPQHF
TRBJ2-1	TRBV5-6	-	-	TGTGCCAGCAGCTTGGCACGTGAGCAGTTCTTC	CASSLAREQFF
TRBJ2-5	TRBV21-1	-	once	TGTGCCAGCAGCAAAGTCTACGTGGGAGTGGCTCAAGAGACCCAGTACTTC	CASSKVYVGVAQETQYF
TRBJ2-5	TRBV7-9	-	-	TGTGCCAGCAGCCCCAGGACTCGCCGAGGGCAGACCCAGTACTTC	CASSPRTRRGQTQYF
TRBJ2-7	TRBV2	-	once	TGTGCCAGCAGCCCCGCGGGACAGCGTTTCGAGCAGTACTTC	CASSPAGQRFEQYF
TRBJ2-5	TRBV5-1	-	-	TGCGCCAGCAGCTTGTCACAGGTAGAAGAGACCCAGTACTTC	CASSLSQVEETQYF
TRBJ2-1	TRBV5-1	TRBD1	once	TGCGCCAGCAGCTTCGGGACAGGGGACAATGAGCAGTTCTTC	CASSFGTGDNEQFF
TRBJ2-3	TRBV11-3	-	-	TGTGCCAGCAGGGGACGCACAGATACGCAGTATTTT	CASRGRTDTQYF
TRBJ2-7	TRBV5-4	-	-	TGTGCCAGCAGCTTGAAGGGCCTTTCCTACGAGCAGTACTTC	CASSLKGLSYEQYF
TRBJ1-6	TRBV19	TRBD1	-	TGTGCCTGCACCCCCACAGGGGAGCGTTCACCCCTCCACTTT	CACTPTGERSPLHF
TRBJ2-1	TRBV27	-	-	TGTGCCAGCAGTTTATTTCGGGGCCCCCAAGACAATGAGCAGTTCTTC	CASSLFRGPQDNEQFF